Below, 17 T cell receptor beta chains from the same sample are listed, as sequenced in a study of identifying expanded T cells in peripheral blood. Assay used: immunoSEQ multiplex PCR; TCRdb lists only in-frame clones, some missing. Here the sample spans around 84,000 clones, 80% to 90% being singletons. Specimen: blood. The receptors originated from a person aged 18 to 69 in good health.

The chain uses TRBV5-1 and TRBJ2-3; 9 nucleotides align to TRBD1. The V and J ends lost 0 bases and 11 bases, in that order; junction bases with no gene match: 7. Per germline, CDR1 SGHRS and CDR2 YFSETQ. The length of the CDR3 is 14 residues. This CDR3 reads CASSLGGQGSKQYF. In nucleotides, the CDR3 is TGCGCCAGCAGCTTGGGAGGACAGGGGTCAAAGCAGTATTTT.

The V gene is TRBV11-2, the J gene TRBJ2-7, with 14 bases that match TRBD2. This CDR3 region has 16 residues. Germline V lookup: CDR1 SGHAT, CDR2 FQNNGV. With V trimmed by 5 bases and J by 2 bases, 5 bases remained unmatched. Written as DNA, the CDR3 is TGTGCCAGCAGCGTGGGACTAGCGGGAGCGACCTACGAGCAGTACTTC. Amino acid sequence: CASSVGLAGATYEQYF. The full variable domain, rest sourced from reference TRBV11-2 and TRBJ2-7, is EAGVAQSPRYKIIEKRQSVAFWCNPISGHATLYWYQQILGQGPKLLIQFQNNGVVDDSQLPKDRFSAERLKGVDSTLKIQPAKLEDSAVYLCASSVGLAGATYEQYFGPGTRLTVT.

This chain joins TRBV7-9 and TRBJ2-1; 9 bases fit TRBD2. The CDR3 contains 15 residues. Germline V gene lookup returns CDR1 SEHNR and CDR2 FQNEAQ (reference sequence). Trimming at V came to 6 bases and at J to 7 bases, leaving 10 bases not matched to a gene. The CDR3 DNA follows: TGTGCCAGCAGGAAGGAGAGACTAGCGGCTAATGAGCAGTTCTTC. Protein sequence: CASRKERLAANEQFF.

This clone showed up just once. This sequence joins TRBV19 and TRBJ2-7; 8 bases are shared with TRBD2. The CDR3 is 15 amino acids. CDR1 LNHDA and CDR2 SQIVND come from the germline V gene (reference sequence). The ends lost 3 bases at V and 3 bases at J; junction bases unmatched: 7. CDR3 sequence: CASSMAGGQLYEQYF. CDR3 in DNA: TGTGCCAGTAGTATGGCGGGGGGCCAACTCTACGAGCAGTACTTC.

This chain joins TRBV5-8 and TRBJ2-1; D gene unclear. This CDR3 is 11 amino acids long. V dropped 2 bases and J dropped 10 bases, with 7 bases sitting between them. Germline CDR1 reads SGHTS; CDR2 reads YDEGEE. The CDR3 is CASSLRWEQFF. In nucleotides, the CDR3 is TGTGCCAGCAGCTTAAGGTGGGAGCAGTTCTTC.

The J gene is TRBJ1-6, the V gene TRBV6-1; a weak D match, TRBD1 (6 bases). Trimming removed 7 bases from V and 8 bases from J, with 18 bases in between. This CDR3 region has 15 residues. Germline V gene data show CDR1 as MNHNS and CDR2 as SASEGT. The CDR3 DNA reads TGTGCCAGCATTAAAGGAGCTTCAGGGGATTCACCCCTCCACTTT. This encodes CASIKGASGDSPLHF.

The gene calls are TRBV11-2 and TRBJ2-1; D might be TRBD1 (6 bases). V was pared by 2 bases and J by 7 bases, with 12 bases between. The CDR3 is 14 amino acids. The germline V gene encodes CDR1 SGHAT and CDR2 FQNNGV. DNA of the CDR3: TGTGCCAGCAGCTTAAGCAGGGGATCGAATGAGCAGTTCTTC. Translated, it gives CASSLSRGSNEQFF.

The rearrangement uses TRBV18 and TRBJ1-5; TRBD1 matches at 7 bases. V lost 2 bases, J lost 6 bases, and 7 bases stayed unmatched. The CDR3 has 15 amino acids. Looked up from germline, CDR1 is KGHSH and CDR2 is LQKENI. CDR3: CASSPATGVVQPQHF. CDR3 coding DNA: TGTGCCAGCTCACCAGCTACAGGGGTTGTTCAGCCCCAGCATTTT.

The chain carries TRBV19 and TRBJ2-1, with D possibly being TRBD1 (6 bases). The CDR3 is 12 residues long. The germline gives CDR1 LNHDA, CDR2 SQIVND (reference sequence). Trimming stripped 9 bases from V and 8 bases from J, with 14 bases between. CDR3 loop: CARTTQGHEQFF. The CDR3 region has the DNA TGTGCCAGAACAACTCAGGGGCATGAGCAGTTCTTC.

The chain is built from TRBV25-1 and TRBJ2-1; TRBD1 might be the D (6 bases). Per the germline V gene, CDR1 is MGHDK and CDR2 is SYGVNS. Trimming shortened V by 9 bases and J by 5 bases, and 20 bases separated the two germline ends. The CDR3 loop spans 15 amino acids. CDR3 in DNA: TGTGCCAGTGGGGGCTATGACGGCAAGAACAATGAGCAGTTCTTC. Protein sequence: CASGGYDGKNNEQFF.

V and J are TRBV29-1 and TRBJ2-5, with D possibly being TRBD1 or TRBD2 (5 bases each). TRBJ2-7 explains the end of the DNA better; the J call may be wrong. Germline CDR1 and CDR2: SQVTM and ANQGSEA. The CDR3 has 13 residues. CDR3 nucleotide sequence: TGCAGCGTTGTCCTACGGGGCTCTTACGAGCAGTACTTC. It yields the protein CSVVLRGSYEQYF.

By sample share, this clone is medium-sized. The V and J genes are TRBV13 and TRBJ1-6, with D possibly matching TRBD1 (5 bases). V lost 0 bases to trimming and J lost 10 bases, with 16 bases between them. Germline V gene sequence: CDR1 PRHDT, CDR2 FYEKMQ (reference sequence). The CDR3 extends over 16 amino acids. CDR3 nucleotide sequence: TGTGCCAGCAGCTTAGGCCGGGGCAGGAGCTTATCACCCCTCCACTTT. Amino acids: CASSLGRGRSLSPLHF.

The chain recombines TRBV9 with TRBJ1-1; the D is unclear. Germline V CDR1 and CDR2: SGDLS, YYNGEE. The CDR3 spans 14 residues. The V end lost 3 bases, the J end lost 7 bases, and 16 bases lay between the germline ends. The CDR3 spells CASSGTGSLDEAFF. For the CDR3, the DNA is TGTGCCAGCAGCGGGACTGGGTCTCTAGATGAAGCTTTCTTT.

V and J are TRBV19 and TRBJ1-1; 8 bases are shared with TRBD1. Germline lookup yields CDR1 LNHDA and CDR2 SQIVND (reference sequence). V was pared by 5 bases and J by 2 bases, with 4 bases of the junction left unmatched. The CDR3 covers 14 residues. This CDR3 reads CASSWDRSNTEAFF. The CDR3 DNA sequence: TGTGCCAGTAGTTGGGACAGGAGCAACACTGAAGCTTTCTTT.

This clone was seen a handful of times. The V gene is TRBV5-5, the J gene TRBJ2-3; D not resolved. V was pared by 4 bases and J by 6 bases, with 9 bases between. From germline, CDR1 is SGHKS and CDR2 YYEKEE (reference sequence). The CDR3 length is 12 residues. The CDR3 DNA sequence: TGTGCCAGCAGCCTGGGCTGGGATACGCAGTATTTT. Protein sequence: CASSLGWDTQYF.

The rearrangement uses TRBV18 and TRBJ2-7; D gene ambiguous. This CDR3 spans 12 amino acids. The V gene lost 4 bases and the J gene lost 2 bases, with 6 bases spanning the gap. CDR1 is KGHSH and CDR2 is LQKENI in the germline V gene. The CDR3 here is CASSLTPYEQYF. The CDR3, as DNA: TGTGCCAGCTCACTCACCCCCTACGAGCAGTACTTC.

This clone has only one observation. This sequence joins TRBV7-9 and TRBJ2-7, with D possibly being TRBD1 or TRBD2 (5 bases each). The CDR3 contains 15 residues. Germline values: CDR1 SEHNR, CDR2 FQNEAQ (reference sequence). V lost 5 bases, J lost 1 base, and 15 bases lay in between. The DNA of the CDR3 is TGTGCCAGCAGCCGAGGCCGGGGCAGTTCCTACGAGCAGTACTTC. Amino acids: CASSRGRGSSYEQYF.